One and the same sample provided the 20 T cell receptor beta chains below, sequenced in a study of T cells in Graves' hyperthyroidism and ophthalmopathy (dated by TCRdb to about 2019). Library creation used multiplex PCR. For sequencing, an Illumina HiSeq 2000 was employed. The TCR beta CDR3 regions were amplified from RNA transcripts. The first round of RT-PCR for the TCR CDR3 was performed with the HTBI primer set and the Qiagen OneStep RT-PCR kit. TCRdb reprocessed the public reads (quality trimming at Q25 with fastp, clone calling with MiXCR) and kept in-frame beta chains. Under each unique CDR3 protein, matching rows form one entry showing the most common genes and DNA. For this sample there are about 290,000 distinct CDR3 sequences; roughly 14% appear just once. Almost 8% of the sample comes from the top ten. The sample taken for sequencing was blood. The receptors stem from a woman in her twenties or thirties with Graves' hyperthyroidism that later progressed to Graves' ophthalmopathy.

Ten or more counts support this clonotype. This CDR3 is CAAGLVEVDEQFF. CDR3 DNA: TGTGCCGCCGGGCTAGTAGAGGTTGATGAGCAGTTCTTC. The rearrangement links TRBV7-9 to TRBJ2-1; no clear D gene. The CDR3 length is 13 residues. CDR1 and CDR2 (germline): SEHNR, FQNEAQ (reference sequence). V was clipped by 11 bases and J by 8 bases, with 19 bases between them.

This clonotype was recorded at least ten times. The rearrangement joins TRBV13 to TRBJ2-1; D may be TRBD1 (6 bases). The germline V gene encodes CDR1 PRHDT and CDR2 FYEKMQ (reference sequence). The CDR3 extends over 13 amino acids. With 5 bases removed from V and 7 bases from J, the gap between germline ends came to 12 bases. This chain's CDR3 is CASSHMQGNEQFF. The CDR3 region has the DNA TGTGCCAGCAGCCATATGCAGGGGAATGAGCAGTTCTTC.

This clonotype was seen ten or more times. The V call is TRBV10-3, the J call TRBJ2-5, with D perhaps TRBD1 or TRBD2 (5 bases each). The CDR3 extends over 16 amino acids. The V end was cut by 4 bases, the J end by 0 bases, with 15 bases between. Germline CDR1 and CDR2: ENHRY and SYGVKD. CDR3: CAISGGAGANQETQYF. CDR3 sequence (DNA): TGTGCCATCAGTGGAGGGGCCGGGGCGAACCAAGAGACCCAGTACTTC.

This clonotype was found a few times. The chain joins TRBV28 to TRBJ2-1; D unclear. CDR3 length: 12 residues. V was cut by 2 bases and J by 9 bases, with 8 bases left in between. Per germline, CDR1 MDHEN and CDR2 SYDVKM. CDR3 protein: CASSLATGEQFF. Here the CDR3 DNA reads TGTGCCAGCAGTTTAGCTACGGGTGAGCAGTTCTTC.

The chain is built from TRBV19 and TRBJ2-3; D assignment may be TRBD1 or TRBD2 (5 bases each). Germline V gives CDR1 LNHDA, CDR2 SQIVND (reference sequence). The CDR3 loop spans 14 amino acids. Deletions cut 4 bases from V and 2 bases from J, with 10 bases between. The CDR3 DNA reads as TGTGCCAGTAGTACAGGGACCGACACAGATACGCAGTATTTT. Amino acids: CASSTGTDTDTQYF.

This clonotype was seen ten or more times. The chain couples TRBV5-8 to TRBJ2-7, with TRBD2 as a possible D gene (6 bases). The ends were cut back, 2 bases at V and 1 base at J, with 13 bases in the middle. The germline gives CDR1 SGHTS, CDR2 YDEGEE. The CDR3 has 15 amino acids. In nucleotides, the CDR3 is TGTGCCAGCAGCTTTGTGGCTAGCGAATCCTACGAGCAGTACTTC. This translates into CASSFVASESYEQYF.

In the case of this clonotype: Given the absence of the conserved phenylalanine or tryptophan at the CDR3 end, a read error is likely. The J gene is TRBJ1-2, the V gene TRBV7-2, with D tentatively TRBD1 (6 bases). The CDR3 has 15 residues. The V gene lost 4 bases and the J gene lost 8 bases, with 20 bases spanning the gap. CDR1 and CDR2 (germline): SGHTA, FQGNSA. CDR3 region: CASSSLATGARGYTL. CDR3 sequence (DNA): TGTGCCAGCAGCTCCCTCGCGACAGGCGCAAGAGGCTACACCCTC.

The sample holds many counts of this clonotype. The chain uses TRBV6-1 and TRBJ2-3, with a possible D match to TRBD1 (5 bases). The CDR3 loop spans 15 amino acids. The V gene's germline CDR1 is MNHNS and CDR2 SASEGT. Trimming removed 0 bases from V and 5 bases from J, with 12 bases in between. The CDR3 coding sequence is TGTGCCAGCAGTGAAGCGGGCAGGGTTGGAGATACGCAGTATTTT. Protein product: CASSEAGRVGDTQYF.

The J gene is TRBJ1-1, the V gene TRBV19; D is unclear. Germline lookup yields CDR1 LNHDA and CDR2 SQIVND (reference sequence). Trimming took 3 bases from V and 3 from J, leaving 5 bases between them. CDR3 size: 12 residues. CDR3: CASSIRYTEAFF. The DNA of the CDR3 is TGTGCCAGTAGTATTAGGTACACTGAAGCTTTCTTT.

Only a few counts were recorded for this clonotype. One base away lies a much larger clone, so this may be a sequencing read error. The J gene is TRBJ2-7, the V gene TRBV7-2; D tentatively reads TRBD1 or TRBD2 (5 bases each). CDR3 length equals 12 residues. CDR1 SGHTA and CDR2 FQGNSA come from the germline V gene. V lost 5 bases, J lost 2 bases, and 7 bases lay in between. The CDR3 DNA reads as TGTGCCAGCAGCGGGGGACCCTACGAGCAGTACTTC. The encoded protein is CASSGGPYEQYF. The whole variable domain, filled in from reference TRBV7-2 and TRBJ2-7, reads GAGVSQSPSNKVTEKGKDVELRCDPISGHTALYWYRQSLGQGLEFLIYFQGNSAPDKSGLPSDRFSAERTGGSVSTLTIQRTQQEDSAVYLCASSGGPYEQYFGPGTRLTVT.

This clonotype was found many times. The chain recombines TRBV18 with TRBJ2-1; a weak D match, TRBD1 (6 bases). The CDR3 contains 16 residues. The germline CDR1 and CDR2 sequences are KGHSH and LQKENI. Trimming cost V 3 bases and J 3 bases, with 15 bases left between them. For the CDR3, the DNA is TGTGCCAGCTCACCCGCGACAGGAGGCAACTACAATGAGCAGTTCTTC. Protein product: CASSPATGGNYNEQFF. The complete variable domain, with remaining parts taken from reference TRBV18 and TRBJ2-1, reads NAGVMQNPRHLVRRRGQEARLRCSPMKGHSHVYWYRQLPEEGLKFMVYLQKENIIDESGMPKERFSAEFPKEGPSILRIQQVVRGDSAAYFCASSPATGGNYNEQFFGPGTRLTVL.

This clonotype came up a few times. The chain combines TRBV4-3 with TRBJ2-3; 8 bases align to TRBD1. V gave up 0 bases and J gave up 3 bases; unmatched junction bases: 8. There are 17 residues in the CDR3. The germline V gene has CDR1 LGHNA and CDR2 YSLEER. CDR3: CASSQEAGQGVTDTQYF. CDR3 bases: TGCGCCAGCAGCCAAGAAGCCGGACAGGGTGTGACAGATACGCAGTATTTT.

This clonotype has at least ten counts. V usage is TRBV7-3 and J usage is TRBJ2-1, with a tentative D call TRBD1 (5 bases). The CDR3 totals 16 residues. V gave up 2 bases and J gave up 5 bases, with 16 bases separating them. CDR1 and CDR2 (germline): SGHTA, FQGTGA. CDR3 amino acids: CASSLGTGHRHNEQFF. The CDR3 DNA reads TGTGCCAGCAGCTTAGGCACAGGACACCGGCACAATGAGCAGTTCTTC. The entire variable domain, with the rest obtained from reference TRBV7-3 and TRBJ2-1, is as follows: GAGVSQTPSNKVTEKGKYVELRCDPISGHTALYWYRQSLGQGPEFLIYFQGTGAADDSGLPNDRFFAVRPEGSVSTLKIQRTERGDSAVYLCASSLGTGHRHNEQFFGPGTRLTVL.

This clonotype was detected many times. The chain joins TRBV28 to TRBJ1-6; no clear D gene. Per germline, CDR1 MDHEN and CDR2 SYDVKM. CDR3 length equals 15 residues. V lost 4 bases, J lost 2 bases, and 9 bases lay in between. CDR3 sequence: CASSSARTYNSPLHF. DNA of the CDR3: TGTGCCAGCAGTTCGGCTAGGACCTATAATTCACCCCTCCACTTT.

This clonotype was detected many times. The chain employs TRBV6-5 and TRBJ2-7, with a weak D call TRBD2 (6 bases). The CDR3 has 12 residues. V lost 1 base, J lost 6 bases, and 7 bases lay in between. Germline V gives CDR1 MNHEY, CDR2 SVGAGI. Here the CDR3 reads CASSYFGGEQYF. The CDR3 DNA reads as TGTGCCAGCAGTTACTTCGGGGGCGAGCAGTACTTC.

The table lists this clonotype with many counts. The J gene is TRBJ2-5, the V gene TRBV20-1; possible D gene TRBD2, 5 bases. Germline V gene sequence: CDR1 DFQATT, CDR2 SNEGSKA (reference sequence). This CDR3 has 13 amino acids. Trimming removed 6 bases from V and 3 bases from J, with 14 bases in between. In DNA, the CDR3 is TGCAGTGCCGAGGGAGAGCTCGAAGAGACCCAGTACTTC. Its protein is CSAEGELEETQYF.

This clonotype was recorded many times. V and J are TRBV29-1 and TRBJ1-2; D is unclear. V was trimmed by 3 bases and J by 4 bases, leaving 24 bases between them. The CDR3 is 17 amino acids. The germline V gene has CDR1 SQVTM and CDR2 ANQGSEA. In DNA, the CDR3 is TGCAGCGTTGACCCCCACCCGACCGATCTGGCCTCCTATGGCTACACCTTC. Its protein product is CSVDPHPTDLASYGYTF.

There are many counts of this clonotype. The CDR3 nucleotides are TGTGCCAGCAGCTTAGCGCTACAGAGCTCTGGAAACACCATATATTTT. Translation gives CASSLALQSSGNTIYF. This chain joins TRBV7-2 and TRBJ1-3, with no clear D. Germline assignment: CDR1 SGHTA and CDR2 FQGNSA. V was trimmed by 0 bases and J by 0 bases, leaving 9 bases between them. The CDR3 length is 16 residues.

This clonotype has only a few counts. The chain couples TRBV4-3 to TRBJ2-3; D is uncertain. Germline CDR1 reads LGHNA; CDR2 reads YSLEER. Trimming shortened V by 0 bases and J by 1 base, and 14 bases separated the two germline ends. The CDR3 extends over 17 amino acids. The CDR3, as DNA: TGCGCCAGCAGCCAAGATCATAATAACGTAGGCACAGATACGCAGTATTTT. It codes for CASSQDHNNVGTDTQYF.

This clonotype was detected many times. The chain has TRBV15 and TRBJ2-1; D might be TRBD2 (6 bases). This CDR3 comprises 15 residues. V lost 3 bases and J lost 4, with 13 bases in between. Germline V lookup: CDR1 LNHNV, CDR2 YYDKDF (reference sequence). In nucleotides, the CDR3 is TGTGCCACCAGCAGCAGGATGGGAGGATACAATGAGCAGTTCTTC. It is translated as CATSSRMGGYNEQFF.